These T cell receptor beta chains were read from a single sample in a study of post-analysis software for immune sequencing data. TCRdb redid the calling of the PCR reads with MiXCR, one entry per CDR3 protein. This sample carries around 400,000 distinct CDR3 sequences, less than 40% of them seen once, and the ten largest clones take about an eighth. The sample taken for sequencing was blood. These TCRs come from a girl aged 5-17 years with multiple sclerosis. The CDR3 runs from the conserved cysteine through the conserved F or W. Each record gives: CDR3 DNA, CDR3 protein, clone size, V gene, D gene, J gene. D genes are given only for firm matches. Only part of the rows carry a size: once, few, many, or a class if the clone is expanded.

TGTGCCAGCAGCTTAGGCAGGGCGGAGACCCAGTACTTC	CASSLGRAETQYF	many	TRBV5-1	.	TRBJ2-5
TGTGCCAGCAGCTCCCTGGAGGGGGCGGGGACCGGGGAGCTGTTTTTT	CASSSLEGAGTGELFF	.	TRBV11-2	.	TRBJ2-2
TGCAGTGCCATTCAGGGGGCCTACACTGAAGCTTTCTTT	CSAIQGAYTEAFF	few	TRBV20-1	TRBD1	TRBJ1-1
TGTGCCAGCAGCTTGGGGGGTCCCTACAATGAGCAGTTCTTC	CASSLGGPYNEQFF	.	TRBV7-8	.	TRBJ2-1
TGTGCCAGCAGTTTATTTCCACCGACAGGGGAACGCACAGATACGCAGTATTTT	CASSLFPPTGERTDTQYF	.	TRBV27	TRBD1	TRBJ2-3
TGTGCCAGCAGTGGGGACACCCGGAAGGACGAAGCTTTCTTT	CASSGDTRKDEAFF	.	TRBV12-3/TRBV12-4	.	TRBJ1-1
TGCAGTGGCACGAACAGGGGCGCTGAAGCTTTCTTT	CSGTNRGAEAFF	few	TRBV20-1	TRBD1	TRBJ1-1
TGTGCCAGCAGCCAGTCAGTGGGGAGGAGAAATGAGCAGTTCTTC	CASSQSVGRRNEQFF	.	TRBV3-1	.	TRBJ2-1
TGTGCCAGCAGCGTGACCCAGGGGCGCAGACAGCCCCAGCATTTT	CASSVTQGRRQPQHF	.	TRBV9	.	TRBJ1-5
TGTGCCTGGTCACAGGGGAGGGCTGAAGCTTTCTTT	CAWSQGRAEAFF	.	TRBV30	TRBD1	TRBJ1-1
TGCGCCAGCAGCTTAAGACTAGCGACACAAGAGACCCAGTACTTC	CASSLRLATQETQYF	.	TRBV5-1	TRBD2	TRBJ2-5
TGTGCCAGCAGCTTAGGAGACGGCGGACTCTATGGCTACACCTTC	CASSLGDGGLYGYTF	.	TRBV7-9	.	TRBJ1-2
TGTGCCAGCAGCTTAACTCCCGAACTCCCACAATTTGAAGCTTTCTTT	CASSLTPELPQFEAFF	.	TRBV7-2	.	TRBJ1-1
TGTGCCAGCAGCCTGGGGGTCCAGGGGCACCGGAACACTGAAGCTTTCTTT	CASSLGVQGHRNTEAFF	.	TRBV11-2	.	TRBJ1-1
TGCAGTGCGCCACTAGCGGGTACGCAGTATTTT	CSAPLAGTQYF	.	TRBV20-1	TRBD2	TRBJ2-3
TGCGCCAGCAGCCAAGAGGCCCCTGGGGCCAACGTCCTGACTTTC	CASSQEAPGANVLTF	.	TRBV4-1	.	TRBJ2-6
TGTGCCAGCAGTCATGACAGGCCTAATGAAAAACTGTTTTTT	CASSHDRPNEKLFF	.	TRBV6-5	.	TRBJ1-4
TGTGCCAGCAGTGAGATGGGTAGCGGGGGGGCTTTCTACTCCTACAATGAGCAGTTCTTC	CASSEMGSGGAFYSYNEQFF	.	TRBV2	TRBD2	TRBJ2-1
TGCGCCAGCAGCGCGGGACTAGCGCCGGGGATCGACGAGCAGTACTTC	CASSAGLAPGIDEQYF	many	TRBV5-1	TRBD2	TRBJ2-7
TGTGCCATCAGTGACCAAGGGTTGGGACAGCCCCAGCATTTT	CAISDQGLGQPQHF	.	TRBV10-3	.	TRBJ1-5
TGCGCCAGCAGCTTGACAGGGCTTCGGGAGACCCAGTACTTC	CASSLTGLRETQYF	many	TRBV5-1	.	TRBJ2-5
TGTGCCAGCAGTGACCAGGGGGGGGGCGAGCAGTACTTC	CASSDQGGGEQYF	once	TRBV6-4	.	TRBJ2-7
TGTGCCAGCTCCCCTGATGGGCCAGCAGATACGCAGTATTTT	CASSPDGPADTQYF	few	TRBV7-2	.	TRBJ2-3
TGTGCCAGCAGCGTAGACGAGGCAGGGTTCACTGAAGCTTTCTTT	CASSVDEAGFTEAFF	.	TRBV9	.	TRBJ1-1
TGTGCCAGCAGCAGACAGGGGAACAAAGGTGAAAAACTGTTTTTT	CASSRQGNKGEKLFF	few	TRBV7-9	TRBD1	TRBJ1-4
TGCGCCAGCAGCTTGGAGCCCAGCGGGGCACAAGAGACCCAGTACTTC	CASSLEPSGAQETQYF	.	TRBV5-1	TRBD2	TRBJ2-5
TGTGCCAGCAGTGTCAAGCAGGGCGTAGGGGGCACTGAAGCTTTCTTT	CASSVKQGVGGTEAFF	.	TRBV12-3/TRBV12-4	.	TRBJ1-1
TGCAGTGCTAGGATCGGAGGGGCGTGGGAGACCCAGTACTTC	CSARIGGAWETQYF	.	TRBV20-1	.	TRBJ2-5
TGTGCCAGCAGTTTGAGGGGGGGTTATACGCAGTATTTT	CASSLRGGYTQYF	few	TRBV28	.	TRBJ2-3
TGTGCCAGCAGCAATAGGTTGGGCGAGCAGTACTTC	CASSNRLGEQYF	few	TRBV21-1	.	TRBJ2-7
TGCAGTGCTAGAGATCTAGCGGGGGGGCCTTGCCATGAGCAGTTCTTC	CSARDLAGGPCHEQFF	.	TRBV20-1	TRBD2	TRBJ2-1
TGTGCCAGCAGCCGGTATGGCTACACCTTC	CASSRYGYTF	few	TRBV12-3/TRBV12-4	.	TRBJ1-2
TGTGCCAGCAGTCTACGACAGAGTAAGGACCAAGAGACCCAGTACTTC	CASSLRQSKDQETQYF	few	TRBV12-3/TRBV12-4	.	TRBJ2-5
TGTGCCAGCAGCTTTCCTAGCGGGGGGGGACTCACTAACAATGAGCAGTTCTTC	CASSFPSGGGLTNNEQFF	.	TRBV7-9	TRBD2	TRBJ2-1
TGCAGCGTTCCCACAGGGGCCCGGTCTAACACTGAAGCTTTCTTT	CSVPTGARSNTEAFF	.	TRBV29-1	TRBD1	TRBJ1-1
TGCGCCAGCAGCTTGACTAGCGGCTCCTACGAGCAGTACTTC	CASSLTSGSYEQYF	many	TRBV5-1	TRBD2	TRBJ2-7
TGTGCCAGCAGTGAAAGGGACAGGGAAGGCAATGAGCAGTTCTTC	CASSERDREGNEQFF	.	TRBV2	TRBD1	TRBJ2-1
TGTGCCAGCAGTCCCGGGACAGTAGGTGAAGAGACCCAGTACTTC	CASSPGTVGEETQYF	few	TRBV6-5	TRBD1	TRBJ2-5
TGTGCCAGCAGCCCCTTTAGCGGGGGGATTTACAATGAGCAGTTCTTC	CASSPFSGGIYNEQFF	.	TRBV3-1	TRBD2	TRBJ2-1
TGTGCCAGCAGCTTAGGAGGTTCGGGGGGCTGGAAAGAGACCCAGTACTTC	CASSLGGSGGWKETQYF	.	TRBV7-9	.	TRBJ2-5
TGCAGTGCTAGGTTTCAGGCTTGGGGTATTGTCACAGATACGCAGTATTTT	CSARFQAWGIVTDTQYF	.	TRBV20-1	.	TRBJ2-3
TGTGCCAGCAGTTACTCGTTTCCAAACACTGAAGCTTTCTTT	CASSYSFPNTEAFF	.	TRBV6-5	.	TRBJ1-1